Listed below are T cell receptor beta chains from one sample, sequenced in a study of CD8 T cells in ankylosing spondylitis. TCRdb fed the 5' RACE reads into MiXCR, producing one record per CDR3 protein. The sample shows about 700,000 distinct CDR3 sequences, roughly 19% of them seen only once. Sequenced input: blood, either unsorted or a sorted T cell fraction (not recorded which). The receptor set was obtained from a male donor with ankylosing spondylitis. Both conserved end residues are part of each CDR3. The D gene is left open where the match is weak. Size is stated for part of the rows, as once, few or many counts, or as a class when the clone is expanded.

V: TRBV28
D: TRBD1
size: few
J: TRBJ2-7
DNA: TGTGCCAGCTTTAGACAGGGGTACTACGAGCAGTACTTC
CDR3: CASFRQGYYEQYF

V: TRBV12-3/TRBV12-4
D: .
size: .
J: TRBJ1-5
DNA: TGTGCCAGCAGTTTGTGGAATCAGCCCCAGCATTTT
CDR3: CASSLWNQPQHF

V: TRBV4-3
D: TRBD1
size: few
J: TRBJ1-2
DNA: TGCGCCAGCAGCCAGGACAGGGCTCCTCTCTATGGCTACACCTTC
CDR3: CASSQDRAPLYGYTF

V: TRBV5-6
D: TRBD1
size: few
J: TRBJ2-2
DNA: TGTGCCAGCAGCTCTCGGGACAGTTACACCGGGGAGCTGTTTTTT
CDR3: CASSSRDSYTGELFF

V: TRBV6-1
D: .
size: .
J: TRBJ2-3
DNA: TGTGCCAGCAGAAAGGGGAGTCACCCATCTCTTGCAGATACGCAGTATTTT
CDR3: CASRKGSHPSLADTQYF

V: TRBV14
D: TRBD2
size: .
J: TRBJ2-7
DNA: TGTGCCAGCAGCCAACTCGGGACTAGCGGGAGTATCCGCCTACCGGGGGAGCAGTACTTC
CDR3: CASSQLGTSGSIRLPGEQYF

V: TRBV29-1
D: TRBD2
size: many
J: TRBJ2-1
DNA: TGCAGCGTTGAACTAGCGGGGATAAACAATGAGCAGTTCTTC
CDR3: CSVELAGINNEQFF

V: TRBV20-1
D: .
size: many
J: TRBJ1-6
DNA: TGCAGTGCTAGAGTAGGGGCGGCGATATCGACCCTCCACTTT
CDR3: CSARVGAAISTLHF

V: TRBV20-1
D: TRBD2
size: .
J: TRBJ2-7
DNA: TGCAGTGCTAGCTGGGACCGGGGGGTTTACGAGCAGTACTTC
CDR3: CSASWDRGVYEQYF

V: TRBV20-1
D: .
size: few
J: TRBJ2-7
DNA: TGCAGTGCTAGGAGGGGTTCAATTAGCTACGAGCAGTACTTC
CDR3: CSARRGSISYEQYF

V: TRBV9
D: TRBD1
size: few
J: TRBJ2-5
DNA: TGTGCCAGCAGCGTATCAGGGGGCATGGAGACCCAGTACTTC
CDR3: CASSVSGGMETQYF

V: TRBV29-1
D: .
size: once
J: TRBJ1-2
DNA: TGCAGCGTTGAAGCGAATGTATGGGGATATGGCTACACCTTC
CDR3: CSVEANVWGYGYTF

V: TRBV2
D: TRBD2
size: .
J: TRBJ2-3
DNA: TGTGCCAGCAGGCTGACTAGCGGGAATGCAGATACGCAGTATTTT
CDR3: CASRLTSGNADTQYF

V: TRBV27
D: TRBD2
size: few
J: TRBJ2-7
DNA: TGTGCCAGCCGGGGGGGGCTTATACAGTACTTC
CDR3: CASRGGLIQYF

V: TRBV5-1
D: TRBD2
size: .
J: TRBJ2-3
DNA: TGCGCCAGCAGATTCGGACTAGCGGGAGTTACAGATACGCAGTATTTT
CDR3: CASRFGLAGVTDTQYF

V: TRBV7-9
D: .
size: .
J: TRBJ2-5
DNA: TGTGCCAGCAGCTTAACAGGAGGGCCCTCAGAGACCCAGTACTTC
CDR3: CASSLTGGPSETQYF

V: TRBV20-1
D: TRBD2
size: many
J: TRBJ2-1
DNA: TGCAGTGCCCAACACCTTCTAGCGGGAGACTACAATGAGCAGTTCTTC
CDR3: CSAQHLLAGDYNEQFF

V: TRBV11-2
D: TRBD2
size: few
J: TRBJ2-5
DNA: TGTGCCAGCAGCTCCGTAGGGGCGGGGGACCAAGAGACCCAGTACTTC
CDR3: CASSSVGAGDQETQYF

V: TRBV28
D: TRBD1
size: .
J: TRBJ1-5
DNA: TGTGCCAGCAGTTTATGGACAGGGGTGGAAAATCAGCCCCAGCATTTT
CDR3: CASSLWTGVENQPQHF

V: TRBV27
D: .
size: few
J: TRBJ1-5
DNA: TGTGCCAGCAGTAGGACACGTTTGGAGGCCCAGCATTTT
CDR3: CASSRTRLEAQHF

V: TRBV20-1
D: TRBD2
size: .
J: TRBJ2-1
DNA: TGCAGTCCACCCGGGACTAGCGGCGATGAGCAGTTCTTC
CDR3: CSPPGTSGDEQFF

V: TRBV2
D: TRBD1
size: few
J: TRBJ2-3
DNA: TGTGCCAGGGGACAGGGGTCAAGCACAGATACGCAGTATTTT
CDR3: CARGQGSSTDTQYF

V: TRBV3-1
D: TRBD1
size: .
J: TRBJ1-5
DNA: TGTGCCAGCAGCCAAGGGACAGGGGTTTATCAGCCCCAGCATTTT
CDR3: CASSQGTGVYQPQHF

V: TRBV10-3
D: .
size: many
J: TRBJ2-7
DNA: TGTGCCATCAGTGAGTCTGGGAGCTACGAGCAGTACTTC
CDR3: CAISESGSYEQYF

V: TRBV20-1
D: .
size: .
J: TRBJ2-1
DNA: TGCAGTGGCATACTCGCCTACAATGAGCAGTTCTTC
CDR3: CSGILAYNEQFF

V: TRBV12-3/TRBV12-4
D: .
size: .
J: TRBJ1-5
DNA: TGTGCCAGCAGTCTATCACAGGGTACGGGGCAGCCCCAGCATTTT
CDR3: CASSLSQGTGQPQHF

V: TRBV9
D: TRBD2
size: few
J: TRBJ2-1
DNA: TGTGCCAGCAGCGCGGGGATACTAGCGGGTTATACTCACAATGAGCAGTTCTTC
CDR3: CASSAGILAGYTHNEQFF

V: TRBV4-3
D: TRBD2
size: few
J: TRBJ2-1
DNA: TGCGCCAGCAGCCAAGCCACTAGCGGGTCTAACAATGAGCAGTTCTTC
CDR3: CASSQATSGSNNEQFF

V: TRBV29-1
D: TRBD1
size: few
J: TRBJ2-5
DNA: TGCAGCGTTGGACAGGGAGAGGAGACCCAGTACTTC
CDR3: CSVGQGEETQYF

V: TRBV30
D: .
size: .
J: TRBJ2-1
DNA: TGTGCCTGGCTTAAGTCGAGCTCCTACAATGAGCAGTTCTTC
CDR3: CAWLKSSSYNEQFF

V: TRBV27
D: .
size: few
J: TRBJ2-1
DNA: TGTGCCAGCAGTCCGGGGGCGCTCGTGCATGAGCAGTTCTTC
CDR3: CASSPGALVHEQFF

V: TRBV20-1
D: TRBD1
size: few
J: TRBJ2-2
DNA: TGCAGTGCTTGGGACAGAAACACCGGGGAGCTGTTTTTT
CDR3: CSAWDRNTGELFF

V: TRBV27
D: TRBD1
size: few
J: TRBJ2-2
DNA: TGTGCCAGCAGCCCTGGGACAGGGAGAGAGACCGGGGAGCTGTTTTTT
CDR3: CASSPGTGRETGELFF

V: TRBV18
D: .
size: .
J: TRBJ1-1
DNA: TGTGCCAGCTCACCCCGGGGGCTGTGGGCTGAAGCTTTCTTT
CDR3: CASSPRGLWAEAFF

V: TRBV5-5
D: TRBD1
size: many
J: TRBJ1-1
DNA: TGTGCCAGCAGCTTCGCAGGGGGTAGCACTGAAGCTTTCTTT
CDR3: CASSFAGGSTEAFF

V: TRBV7-3
D: .
size: .
J: TRBJ2-5
DNA: TGTGCCAGCAGCTCCCAGGACGGGACCCAGTACTTC
CDR3: CASSSQDGTQYF

V: TRBV12-3/TRBV12-4
D: .
size: many
J: TRBJ1-1
DNA: TGTGCCAGCAGTTCAACAGGGTCGAACACTGAAGCTTTCTTT
CDR3: CASSSTGSNTEAFF

V: TRBV6-1
D: .
size: many
J: TRBJ2-2
DNA: TGTGCCAGCAGAACCGGACTGGGGGACACCGGGGAGCTGTTTTTT
CDR3: CASRTGLGDTGELFF

V: TRBV29-1
D: .
size: few
J: TRBJ1-2
DNA: TGCAGCGTTGAAGATCTCGCGACTAACTATGGCTACACCTTC
CDR3: CSVEDLATNYGYTF

V: TRBV20-1
D: TRBD2
size: .
J: TRBJ2-7
DNA: TGCTGTGCACACTACCCTTCGGGGGGTACCTACGAGCAGTACTTC
CDR3: CCAHYPSGGTYEQYF

V: TRBV12-3/TRBV12-4
D: TRBD2
size: few
J: TRBJ2-1
DNA: TGTGCCAGCAGCACCCGACTAGCGGGCCACAATGAGCAGTTCTTC
CDR3: CASSTRLAGHNEQFF

V: TRBV13
D: TRBD2
size: few
J: TRBJ2-1
DNA: TGTGCCAGCAGTCTCCATAGCGGGTCGTACAATGAGCAGTTCTTC
CDR3: CASSLHSGSYNEQFF

V: TRBV5-1
D: .
size: .
J: TRBJ1-4
DNA: TGCGCCAGCAGCTTGGAAAGGACGGGGGCAACTAATGAAAAACTGTTTTTT
CDR3: CASSLERTGATNEKLFF

V: TRBV5-1
D: .
size: .
J: TRBJ2-7
DNA: TGCGCCAGCAGCTATGGGGGCGATGGCGAGCAGTACTTC
CDR3: CASSYGGDGEQYF

V: TRBV11-2
D: TRBD1
size: .
J: TRBJ2-7
DNA: TGTGCCAGCAGTCGCGACAGGGACACCCCCTACGAGCAGTACTTC
CDR3: CASSRDRDTPYEQYF

V: TRBV20-1
D: .
size: few
J: TRBJ2-3
DNA: TGCAGTGCTAGAGTTACGGGACACGGAGATACGCAGTATTTT
CDR3: CSARVTGHGDTQYF

V: TRBV2
D: TRBD1
size: .
J: TRBJ1-2
DNA: TGTGCCAGCAGTGAAGGGTTTGGGGACAGGGGATACGGCTACACCTTC
CDR3: CASSEGFGDRGYGYTF

V: TRBV20-1
D: .
size: few
J: TRBJ2-1
DNA: TGCAGTGCCCCTTCGGGTTATGAGCAGTTCTTC
CDR3: CSAPSGYEQFF